This TCR beta chain was obtained from a study of blood T cells in healthy people across ages. Using a J-beta primer mix together with a sample-barcoded 5' primer, a second PCR was run for about 6 to 12 cycles. No fewer than 3 million CDR3-containing paired-end reads came from each sample. MiXCR, run by TCRdb on the 5' RACE reads, gives a single entry per CDR3 protein. This repertoire shows 380,000 or so distinct CDR3 sequences, approximately 47% found once; its top ten account for around 49%. Looked up from germline, CDR1 is SGHTA and CDR2 is FQGNSA. V gave up 0 bases and J gave up 4 bases, with 14 bases separating them. This CDR3 comprises 16 residues. Extracted total RNA amounted to at least 5.5 micrograms for each sample.

The sequence was collected from a man aged 60-69 years in good health. Sequences were obtained from blood. The chain recombines TRBV7-2 with TRBJ2-3; D is ambiguous. In DNA form, the CDR3 reads TGTGCCAGCAGCTTAGCGGTTGGCCGTAAGGCAGATACGCAGTATTTT. This gives the protein CASSLAVGRKADTQYF. The full variable domain, rest sourced from reference TRBV7-2 and TRBJ2-3, is GAGVSQSPSNKVTEKGKDVELRCDPISGHTALYWYRQSLGQGLEFLIYFQGNSAPDKSGLPSDRFSAERTGGSVSTLTIQRTQQEDSAVYLCASSLAVGRKADTQYFGPGTRLTVL.